The present TCR beta chain was sequenced within a study of human T cells and chemical hapten exposure. About the research overall: Patients, largely female, had alopecia areata, totalis or universalis.

General study results and limits: Expanded TCRs grouped into significantly more large CDR3 similarity clusters than controls produced.

TCRdb called the RACE reads again in MiXCR, with one record for every CDR3 protein. Here the sample spans under 300,000 distinct CDR3 sequences, approximately 8.6% being singletons. V gave up 5 bases and J gave up 3 bases; unmatched junction bases: 28. Germline CDR1 reads MNHEY; CDR2 reads SVGEGT. The CDR3 totals 22 residues. This clonotype was detected a few times. Its antigen is undetermined. Noted time point: pre-sensitization, week 0. Described treatment: therapeutic diphenylcyclopropenone sensitization with weekly scalp DPC. This receptor was identified in a woman between 40 and 50 years old with alopecia areata. Some clones in this sample may be carry-over from other donors' samples. Specimen: whole blood, collected in connection with sensitization to the hapten diphenylcyclopropenone (DPC). This rearrangement joins TRBV6-2 or TRBV6-3 to TRBJ1-5, with TRBD1 identical over 7 bases. The CDR3 is CASSNDRADLQSLRTANQPQHF. The CDR3 DNA is TGTGCCAGCAGTAACGACAGGGCCGATCTCCAGTCCCTTCGAACAGCCAATCAGCCCCAGCATTTT.